This record covers a single TCR beta chain. What antigen it recognizes has not been identified. No much larger clone is present one base from it, and per-base qualities are unavailable. This sample is part of a study of T cells in Graves' hyperthyroidism and ophthalmopathy (dated by TCRdb to about 2019). For context, the study as a whole: Peripheral blood was sampled at the time of initial diagnosis, prior to any treatment. In addition, the study compared T-cell repertoires in thyroid tissue and in blood from six Graves' hyperthyroidism patients. After sampling, hyperthyroidism patients received methimazole starting at 30 mg daily, and ophthalmopathy patients received high-dose intravenous methylprednisolone. The paper reports TCR Vbeta CDR3 sequencing of about 140 peripheral blood samples: under 45 ophthalmopathy, 75 to 80 hyperthyroidism and some 17 progressor patients. Prospective prediction of ophthalmopathy was tested in an independent validation cohort of 18 to 20 hyperthyroidism patients and around 16 patients who later progressed to ophthalmopathy. TCR V-J signatures able to tell the groups apart were searched for in a discovery cohort of approximately 95 patients, of whom under 45 had Graves' ophthalmopathy and about 60 had stable Graves' hyperthyroidism. The 100 or so discovery patients were divided at random into training and test sets in a 7:3 ratio. Beyond this particular receptor, the publication reports: Sample size was not statistically predetermined, and investigators were not blinded to group allocation. Ophthalmopathy was separated from stable hyperthyroidism by a 13 V-J signature model, with 87.88% sensitivity and about 84% specificity obtained in cross-validation and 80%/75% obtained in testing. Most expanded thyroid clonotypes (frequency above 0.001) were also detected in blood, a finding suggesting that blood repertoires may reflect thyroid immune responses. In validation, progression to ophthalmopathy was predicted by the model with roughly 71% sensitivity and just over 72% specificity, a median of about 6.4 months before onset.

The TCR beta CDR3 regions were amplified from RNA transcripts. The TCR CDR3 was subjected to a first round of RT-PCR using the HTBI primer set and the Qiagen OneStep RT-PCR kit. A second multiplex PCR round built the libraries, followed by size selection and purification. Paired-end sequencing of the libraries was performed with 100 bp reads on an Illumina HiSeq2000. In the authors' own workflow: SOAPnuke was used to process the raw data, removing reads that contained adapters or uncalled bases, had a mean Phred below 15, or lacked an exact match to the constant primer or identifier. High-quality paired reads were merged with COPE v1.2.5, and unique nucleotide sequences were defined as clonotypes. MiTCR v1.1 was used to align clonotypes to the IMGT TRBV, TRBD and TRBJ reference segments. Analysis was restricted to V-J combinations with a frequency above 0.0001, which covered just over 98% of repertoires. The TCS score was defined as the ratio of F50 (clonal expansion) to E x V (chaos), calculated using BLOSUM62-based TCRdist between CDR3 peptides within each V-J. Welch's t-statistics and random forest reduced around 520 V-J features to about 13, which were used in a naive Bayes classifier (R e1071). The public reads were quality trimmed at Q25 with fastp and then assembled into clones with MiXCR by TCRdb, keeping productive beta chains. Each CDR3 protein appears once, grouped with its most common genes and DNA. For this entry, the V and J calls and clone size follow TCRdb and not the study's own pipeline. Here the sample has about 360,000 distinct CDR3 sequences; about 13% occur a single time. The ten most abundant clones make up roughly 20% of the sample.

Hyperthyroidism patients were newly diagnosed, had a disease duration of under 2 months, and were aged 18 to 65 years. Exclusion was applied to patients with uncontrolled infections, other autoimmune diseases, pregnancy or lactation. Clinical symptoms, serum thyroxine and TRAb, thyroid ultrasound, and orbital computed tomography formed the basis for the diagnoses. For progressor patients, blood was drawn at the first diagnosis of hyperthyroidism, before any ophthalmopathy symptoms had appeared. PBMCs were isolated from 10 ml of fresh peripheral blood by Ficoll-Paque density gradient centrifugation. Progressor patients were defined as those initially diagnosed with Graves' hyperthyroidism in whom ophthalmopathy developed during follow-up. Trizol reagent was used to extract total RNA, and RNA quality was then checked on an Agilent 2100 Bioanalyzer. The germline V gene provides CDR1 ENHRY and CDR2 SYGVKD. V was cut back by 3 bases and J by 7 bases, leaving a gap of 12 bases between them. The CDR3 spans 13 residues, from the cysteine through the phenylalanine. The only DNA kept is the CDR3, 39 bases in frame from the first base.

The receptor's source is a man aged 25 to 40 with Graves' hyperthyroidism that later progressed to Graves' ophthalmopathy. Sequences were obtained from blood. The rearrangement joined TRBV10-3 to TRBJ1-2; possibly the D gene is TRBD1, per 5 matching bases. The bases are TGTGCCATCAGTGATACACAGGTTCGTGGCTACACCTTC. It translates to CAISDTQVRGYTF.